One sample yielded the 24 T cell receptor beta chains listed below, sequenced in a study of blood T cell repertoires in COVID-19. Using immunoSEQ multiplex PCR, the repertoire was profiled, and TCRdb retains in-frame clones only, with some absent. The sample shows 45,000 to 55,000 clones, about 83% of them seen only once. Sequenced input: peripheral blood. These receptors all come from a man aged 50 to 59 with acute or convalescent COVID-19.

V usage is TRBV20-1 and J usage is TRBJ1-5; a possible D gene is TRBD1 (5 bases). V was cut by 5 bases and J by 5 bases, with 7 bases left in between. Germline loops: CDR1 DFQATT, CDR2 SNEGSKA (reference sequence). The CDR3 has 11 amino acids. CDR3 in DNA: TGCAGTGCTGCGGGGCATCAGCCCCAGCATTTT. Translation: CSAAGHQPQHF.

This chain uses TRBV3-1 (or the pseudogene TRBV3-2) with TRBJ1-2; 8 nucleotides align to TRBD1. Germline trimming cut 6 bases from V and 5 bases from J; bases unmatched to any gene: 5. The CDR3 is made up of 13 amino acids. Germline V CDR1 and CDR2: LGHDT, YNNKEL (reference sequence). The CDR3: CASRGQGEYGYTF. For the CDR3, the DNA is TGTGCCAGCAGAGGACAGGGAGAATATGGCTACACCTTC.

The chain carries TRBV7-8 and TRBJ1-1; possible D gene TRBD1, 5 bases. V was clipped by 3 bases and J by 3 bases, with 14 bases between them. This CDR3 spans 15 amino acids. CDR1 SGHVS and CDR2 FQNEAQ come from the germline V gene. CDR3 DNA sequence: TGTGCCAGCAGCTTCGATGACAGTGCGGACACTGAAGCTTTCTTT. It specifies CASSFDDSADTEAFF.

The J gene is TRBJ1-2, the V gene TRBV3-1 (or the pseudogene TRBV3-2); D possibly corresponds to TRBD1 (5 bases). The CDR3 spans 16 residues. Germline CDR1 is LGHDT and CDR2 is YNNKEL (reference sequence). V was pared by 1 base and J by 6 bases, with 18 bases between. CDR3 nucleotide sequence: TGTGCCAGCAGCCAAGGGGGAGGGGCAACTATACATGGCTACACCTTC. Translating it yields CASSQGGGATIHGYTF.

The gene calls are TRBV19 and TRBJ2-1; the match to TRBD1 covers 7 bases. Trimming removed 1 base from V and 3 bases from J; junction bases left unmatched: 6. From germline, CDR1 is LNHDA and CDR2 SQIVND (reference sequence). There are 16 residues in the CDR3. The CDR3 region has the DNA TGTGCCAGTAGTATAGGGAACAGGGGTTACTACAATGAGCAGTTCTTC. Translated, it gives CASSIGNRGYYNEQFF.

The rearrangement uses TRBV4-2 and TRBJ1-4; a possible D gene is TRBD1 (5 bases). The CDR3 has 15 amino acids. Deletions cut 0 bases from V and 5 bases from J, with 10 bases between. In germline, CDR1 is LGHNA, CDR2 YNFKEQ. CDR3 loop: CASSQDQGQNEKLFF. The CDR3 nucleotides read TGTGCCAGCAGCCAAGACCAGGGCCAAAATGAAAAACTGTTTTTT.

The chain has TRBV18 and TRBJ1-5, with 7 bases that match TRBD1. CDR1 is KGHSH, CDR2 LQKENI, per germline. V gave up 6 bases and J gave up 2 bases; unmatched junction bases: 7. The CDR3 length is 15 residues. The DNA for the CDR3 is TGTGCCAGCTCCCAAGACAGGGTTGGCAATCAGCCCCAGCATTTT. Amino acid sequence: CASSQDRVGNQPQHF.

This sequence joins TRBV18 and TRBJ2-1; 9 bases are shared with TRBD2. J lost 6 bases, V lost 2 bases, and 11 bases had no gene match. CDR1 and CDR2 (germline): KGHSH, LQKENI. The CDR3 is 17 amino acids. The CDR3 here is CASSPGGLASGTNEQFF. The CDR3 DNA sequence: TGTGCCAGCTCACCAGGAGGTCTGGCTAGCGGGACCAATGAGCAGTTCTTC.

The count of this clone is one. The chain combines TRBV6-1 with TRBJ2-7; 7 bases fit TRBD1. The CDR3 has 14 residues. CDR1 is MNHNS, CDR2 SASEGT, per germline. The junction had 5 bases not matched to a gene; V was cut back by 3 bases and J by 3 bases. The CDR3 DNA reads TGTGCCAGCAGTGACCGGGACAGACACTACGAGCAGTACTTC. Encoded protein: CASSDRDRHYEQYF.

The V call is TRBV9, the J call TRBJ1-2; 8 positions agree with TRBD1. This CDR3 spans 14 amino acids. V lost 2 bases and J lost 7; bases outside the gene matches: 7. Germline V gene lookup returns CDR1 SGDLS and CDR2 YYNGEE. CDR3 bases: TGTGCCAGCAGCGTTGGGACAGGAGGGTTTGGCTACACCTTC. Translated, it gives CASSVGTGGFGYTF.

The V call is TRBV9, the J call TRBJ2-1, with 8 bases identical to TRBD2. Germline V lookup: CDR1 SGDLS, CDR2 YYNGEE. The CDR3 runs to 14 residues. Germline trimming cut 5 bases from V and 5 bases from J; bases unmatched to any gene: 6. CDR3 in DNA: TGTGCCAGCAGTCAGGGACTAGACCACAATGAGCAGTTCTTC. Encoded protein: CASSQGLDHNEQFF. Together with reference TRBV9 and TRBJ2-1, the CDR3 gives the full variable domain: DSGVTQTPKHLITATGQRVTLRCSPRSGDLSVYWYQQSLDQGLQFLIQYYNGEERAKGNILERFSAQQFPDLHSELNLSSLELGDSALYFCASSQGLDHNEQFFGPGTRLTVL.

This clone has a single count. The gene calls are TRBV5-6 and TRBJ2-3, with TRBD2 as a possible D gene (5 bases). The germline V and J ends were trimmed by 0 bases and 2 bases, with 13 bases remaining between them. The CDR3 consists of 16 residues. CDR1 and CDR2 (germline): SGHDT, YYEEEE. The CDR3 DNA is TGTGCCAGCAGCTTGGCGGCTAGCAGAGCCACAGATACGCAGTATTTT. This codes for CASSLAASRATDTQYF.

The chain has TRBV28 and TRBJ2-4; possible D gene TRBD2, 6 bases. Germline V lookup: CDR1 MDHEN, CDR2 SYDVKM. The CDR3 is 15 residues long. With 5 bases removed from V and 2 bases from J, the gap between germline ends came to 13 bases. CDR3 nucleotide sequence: TGTGCCAGCAGTATACGGGGAGGAACCAAAAACATTCAGTACTTC. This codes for CASSIRGGTKNIQYF.

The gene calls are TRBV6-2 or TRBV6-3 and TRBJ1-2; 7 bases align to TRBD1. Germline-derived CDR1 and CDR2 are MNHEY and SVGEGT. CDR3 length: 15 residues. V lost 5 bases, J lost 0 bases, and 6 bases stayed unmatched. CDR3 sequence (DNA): TGTGCCAGCAGTACGACAGGGAAAGCTAACTATGGCTACACCTTC. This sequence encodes CASSTTGKANYGYTF.

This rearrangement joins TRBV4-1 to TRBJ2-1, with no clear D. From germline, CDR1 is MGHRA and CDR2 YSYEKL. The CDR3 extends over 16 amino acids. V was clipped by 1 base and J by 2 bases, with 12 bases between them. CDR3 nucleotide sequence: TGCGCCAGCAGCCAAGCCCGCGCCTATCCCTACAATGAGCAGTTCTTC. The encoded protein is CASSQARAYPYNEQFF.

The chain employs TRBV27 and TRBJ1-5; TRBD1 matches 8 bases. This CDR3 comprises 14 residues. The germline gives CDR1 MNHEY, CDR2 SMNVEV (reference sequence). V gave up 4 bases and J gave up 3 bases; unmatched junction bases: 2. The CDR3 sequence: CASSSTGANQPQHF. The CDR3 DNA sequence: TGTGCCAGCAGTTCGACAGGGGCCAATCAGCCCCAGCATTTT.

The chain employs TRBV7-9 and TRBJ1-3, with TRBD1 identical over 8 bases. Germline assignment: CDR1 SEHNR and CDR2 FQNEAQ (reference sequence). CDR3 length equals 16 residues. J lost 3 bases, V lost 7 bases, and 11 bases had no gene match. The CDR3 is CASTWGDRGFGNTIYF. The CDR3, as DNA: TGTGCCAGCACATGGGGAGACAGGGGATTTGGAAACACCATATATTTT.

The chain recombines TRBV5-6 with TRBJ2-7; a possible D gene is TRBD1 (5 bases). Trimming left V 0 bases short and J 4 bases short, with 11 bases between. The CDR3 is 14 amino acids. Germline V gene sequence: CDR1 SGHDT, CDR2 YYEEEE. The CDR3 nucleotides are TGTGCCAGCAGCTTGGATGCGACAGATTACGAGCAGTACTTC. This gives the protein CASSLDATDYEQYF.

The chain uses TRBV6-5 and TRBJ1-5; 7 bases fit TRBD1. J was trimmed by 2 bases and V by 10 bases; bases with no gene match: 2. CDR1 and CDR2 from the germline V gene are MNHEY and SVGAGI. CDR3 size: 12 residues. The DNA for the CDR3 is TGTGCCATAACAGGGGGCAATCAGCCCCAGCATTTT. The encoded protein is CAITGGNQPQHF.

The CDR3 region has the DNA TGTGCCAGCAGTTACTCGAGCGGCAGAAACAATGAGCAGTTCTTC. This sequence encodes CASSYSSGRNNEQFF. V usage is TRBV6-5 and J usage is TRBJ2-1; a possible D gene is TRBD2 (5 bases). The CDR3 spans 15 residues. V was shortened by 0 bases and J by 5 bases, with 11 bases between the two germline ends. Germline-derived CDR1 and CDR2 are MNHEY and SVGAGI.

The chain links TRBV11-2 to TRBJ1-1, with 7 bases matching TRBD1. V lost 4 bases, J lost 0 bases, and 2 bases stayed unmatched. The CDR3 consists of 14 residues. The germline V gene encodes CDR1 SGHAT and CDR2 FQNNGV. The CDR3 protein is CASSSRGVNTEAFF. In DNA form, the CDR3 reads TGTGCCAGCAGCTCCAGGGGGGTGAACACTGAAGCTTTCTTT.

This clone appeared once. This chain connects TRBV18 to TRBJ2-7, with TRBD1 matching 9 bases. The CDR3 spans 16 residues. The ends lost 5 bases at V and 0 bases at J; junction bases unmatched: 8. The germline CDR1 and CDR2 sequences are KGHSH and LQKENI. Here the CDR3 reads CASSASGTGPSYEQYF. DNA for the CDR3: TGTGCCAGCTCAGCCTCCGGGACAGGGCCCTCCTACGAGCAGTACTTC.

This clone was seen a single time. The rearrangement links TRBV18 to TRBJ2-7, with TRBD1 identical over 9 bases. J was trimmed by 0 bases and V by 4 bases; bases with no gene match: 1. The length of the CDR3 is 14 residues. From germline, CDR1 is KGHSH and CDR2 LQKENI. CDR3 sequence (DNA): TGTGCCAGCTCACGGGACAGGGACTCCTACGAGCAGTACTTC. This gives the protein CASSRDRDSYEQYF.

CDR3 in amino acids: CASSFGRGSDTQYF. In DNA, the CDR3 is TGTGCCAGCAGTTTCGGGAGAGGGTCAGATACGCAGTATTTT. V and J are TRBV6-5 and TRBJ2-3; D possibly corresponds to TRBD2 (6 bases). This CDR3 comprises 14 residues. V lost 4 bases and J 4 bases, leaving 12 bases between the germline ends. CDR1 and CDR2 from the germline V gene are MNHEY and SVGAGI.